Presented here are 32 T cell receptor beta chains from one specimen sequenced in a study of blood T cell repertoires in COVID-19. Generated by immunoSEQ multiplex PCR, the TCRdb table keeps only in-frame clones and is missing some. The sample includes 40,000 or so clones, 70% to 90% of them seen just once. Sequences were obtained from peripheral blood. The receptor source for this set is a human donor in a cohort sampled during active COVID-19.

The chain joins TRBV19 to TRBJ2-3, with D possibly TRBD1 on 6 matching bases. This CDR3 comprises 15 residues. V shed 5 bases and J shed 2 bases, with 14 bases lying between them. The germline gives CDR1 LNHDA, CDR2 SQIVND (reference sequence). CDR3 residues: CASSPTGRYTDTQYF. The CDR3 DNA is TGTGCCAGTAGTCCGACAGGTCGTTACACAGATACGCAGTATTTT.

V usage is TRBV9 and J usage is TRBJ1-2; 7 bases are shared with TRBD1. CDR3 length equals 13 residues. V lost 4 bases and J lost 9; bases outside the gene matches: 9. CDR1 and CDR2 (germline): SGDLS, YYNGEE. The CDR3 loop reads CASSPFDRDSYTF. In nucleotides, the CDR3 is TGTGCCAGCAGCCCCTTTGACAGGGATAGCTACACCTTC.

This chain connects TRBV6-5 to TRBJ2-7, with a tentative D call TRBD2 (6 bases). Germline V gene data show CDR1 as MNHEY and CDR2 as SVGAGI. The germline V and J ends were trimmed by 6 bases and 3 bases, with 15 bases remaining between them. The CDR3 runs 14 residues. The CDR3 loop is CASRKIGGIYEQYF. CDR3 DNA sequence: TGTGCCAGCAGAAAGATCGGCGGGATCTACGAGCAGTACTTC.

The V and J genes are TRBV7-3 and TRBJ2-2, with TRBD2 identical over 8 bases. Germline V lookup: CDR1 SGHTA, CDR2 FQGTGA. The CDR3 covers 15 residues. Germline trimming cut 5 bases from V and 3 bases from J; bases unmatched to any gene: 5. DNA of the CDR3: TGTGCCAGCAGCGCCACTAGCGGATACACCGGGGAGCTGTTTTTT. This codes for CASSATSGYTGELFF.

This rearrangement joins TRBV6-1 to TRBJ1-1, with 7 bases matching TRBD1. V dropped 0 bases and J dropped 7; count of bases not matched to a gene: 5. Per germline, CDR1 MNHNS and CDR2 SASEGT. This CDR3 is built from 14 residues. CDR3 amino acids: CASSEAGRGNEAFF. The CDR3 region has the DNA TGTGCCAGCAGTGAAGCTGGCAGGGGGAATGAAGCTTTCTTT.

The chain combines TRBV5-6 with TRBJ2-3, with TRBD2 as a possible D gene (5 bases). CDR1 and CDR2 (germline): SGHDT, YYEEEE. Trimming stripped 4 bases from V and 5 bases from J, with 17 bases between. The CDR3 has 15 residues. CDR3 protein: CASSPRTPLGDTQYF. DNA of the CDR3: TGTGCCAGCAGCCCCAGGACTCCCTTGGGAGATACGCAGTATTTT. The variable domain in full, with the rest retrieved from reference TRBV5-6 and TRBJ2-3, is DAGVTQSPTHLIKTRGQQVTLRCSPKSGHDTVSWYQQALGQGPQFIFQYYEEEERQRGNFPDRFSGHQFPNYSSELNVNALLLGDSALYLCASSPRTPLGDTQYFGPGTRLTVL.

This chain uses TRBV12-3 or TRBV12-4 with TRBJ1-1; D perhaps matches TRBD1 (6 bases). V lost 6 bases and J lost 7, with 15 bases in between. The CDR3 runs 13 residues. The CDR3 DNA is TGTGCCAGCAGCCTACACAGGGCGGTTGAAGCTTTCTTT. Translated: CASSLHRAVEAFF.

The V call is TRBV6-4, the J call TRBJ2-1, with 8 bases lining up with TRBD2. Germline CDR1 is MRHNA and CDR2 is SNTAGT. The CDR3 has 15 residues. The J segment lost 7 bases and the V segment lost 5 bases, leaving 10 bases of the junction unmatched. The CDR3 loop reads CASSMESGSRNEQFF. CDR3 nucleotide sequence: TGTGCCAGCAGTATGGAGAGCGGGAGTAGGAATGAGCAGTTCTTC.

The chain recombines TRBV11-3 with TRBJ2-2; 9 bases line up with TRBD1. The CDR3 loop spans 15 amino acids. Per germline, CDR1 SGHNT and CDR2 YENEEA. The J segment lost 7 bases and the V segment lost 5 bases, leaving 8 bases of the junction unmatched. The CDR3, as DNA: TGTGCCAGCAGCCCATCGACAGGGGGGTACGGGGAGCTGTTTTTT. Its translation is CASSPSTGGYGELFF.

The V and J genes are TRBV6-2 or TRBV6-3 and TRBJ1-6; D gene uncertain. The CDR3 has 15 amino acids. Germline assignment: CDR1 MNHEY and CDR2 SVGEGT. Trimming took off 5 bases at V and 6 bases at J, with 14 bases between the two ends. CDR3 sequence reads: CASSEGVDGNSPLHF. The DNA of the CDR3 is TGTGCCAGCAGTGAGGGTGTGGATGGTAATTCACCCCTCCACTTT.

This clone was recorded a few times. The CDR3 DNA reads TGTGCCTGGAGTATCGGGTATAGCAATCAGCCCCAGCATTTT. It is translated as CAWSIGYSNQPQHF. The chain recombines TRBV30 with TRBJ1-5; D gene ambiguous. The CDR3 covers 14 residues. Germline assignment: CDR1 GTSNPN and CDR2 SVGIG (reference sequence). V was shortened by 2 bases and J by 0 bases, with 8 bases between the two germline ends.

The V and J genes are TRBV28 and TRBJ1-1, with a possible D match to TRBD1 (5 bases). The CDR3 consists of 14 residues. The V gene lost 10 bases and the J gene lost 4 bases, with 19 bases spanning the gap. In germline, CDR1 is MDHEN, CDR2 SYDVKM. The CDR3 DNA sequence: TGTGCCATCCAATATGGAGGGGTTGGCACTGAAGCTTTCTTT. It specifies CAIQYGGVGTEAFF.

The gene calls are TRBV3-1 (or the pseudogene TRBV3-2) and TRBJ1-1, with D unresolved. The V end was cut by 0 bases, the J end by 10 bases, with 12 bases between. Germline loops: CDR1 LGHDT, CDR2 YNNKEL (reference sequence). The CDR3 is made up of 13 amino acids. The CDR3 coding sequence is TGTGCCAGCAGCCAAGACAGGATACCTCGAGCTTTCTTT. Translating gives CASSQDRIPRAFF.

The chain employs TRBV5-5 and TRBJ1-6; TRBD1 aligns across 10 bases. CDR1 is SGHKS and CDR2 is YYEKEE in the germline V gene (reference sequence). The CDR3 sequence is 16 residues long. Trimming took 4 bases from V and 8 from J; bases not matched to a gene: 9. CDR3 sequence reads: CASSPRTGGIDSPLHF. DNA for the CDR3: TGTGCCAGCAGCCCGCGGACAGGGGGAATAGATTCACCCCTCCACTTT.

The CDR3 spells CASSPNFGLPREQYF. CDR3 nucleotide sequence: TGTGCCAGCAGCCCAAACTTCGGCTTACCGAGGGAGCAGTACTTC. The chain combines TRBV6-5 with TRBJ2-7, with unresolved D. CDR1 and CDR2 (germline): MNHEY, SVGAGI. This CDR3 is built from 15 residues. Trimming stripped 6 bases from V and 7 bases from J, with 22 bases between.

J is TRBJ2-3 and V is TRBV5-4; D remains unclear. Per germline, CDR1 SGHNT and CDR2 YYREEE (reference sequence). V lost 0 bases and J lost 2, with 10 bases in between. The CDR3 is made up of 15 amino acids. The CDR3 sequence: CASSLGLTDTDTQYF. The DNA of the CDR3 is TGTGCCAGCAGCTTGGGTCTCACTGACACAGATACGCAGTATTTT.

This clone was seen only once. This chain connects TRBV11-2 to TRBJ1-5; unclear D gene. CDR3 length: 15 residues. Trimming left V 2 bases short and J 2 bases short, with 10 bases between. The germline CDR1 and CDR2 sequences are SGHAT and FQNNGV. The CDR3 DNA sequence: TGTGCCAGCAGCTTATTCCCTGCAGGCAATCAGCCCCAGCATTTT. It yields the protein CASSLFPAGNQPQHF.

V and J are TRBV9 and TRBJ2-5; no reliable D call. This CDR3 spans 12 amino acids. Germline V lookup: CDR1 SGDLS, CDR2 YYNGEE. V lost 4 bases, J lost 5 bases, and 9 bases lay in between. The chain's CDR3 is CASSQTRETQYF. The CDR3 coding sequence is TGTGCCAGCAGCCAGACAAGGGAGACCCAGTACTTC.

This rearrangement joins TRBV5-1 to TRBJ2-5, with 11 bases matching TRBD2. There are 17 residues in the CDR3. Germline lookup yields CDR1 SGHRS and CDR2 YFSETQ. V was clipped by 0 bases and J by 5 bases; unmatched bases: 9. CDR3 nucleotides: TGCGCCAGCAGCTTGGGGGTAGCGGGAGGGCCCCTGGAGACCCAGTACTTC. It specifies CASSLGVAGGPLETQYF.

This clone has just one count. The genes are TRBV4-3 and TRBJ1-2; 8 bases match TRBD1. The junction had 11 bases not matched to a gene; V was cut back by 2 bases and J by 3 bases. Germline CDR1 LGHNA, CDR2 YSLEER. The CDR3 is made up of 17 amino acids. The CDR3 coding sequence is TGCGCCAGCAGCCAATTTCTTACGGACAGGGAGGACTATGGCTACACCTTC. Amino acids: CASSQFLTDREDYGYTF.

The chain combines TRBV2 with TRBJ2-7; D perhaps matches TRBD1 (5 bases). CDR3 length: 12 residues. Trimming left V 3 bases short and J 5 bases short, with 8 bases between. The germline V gene has CDR1 SNHLY and CDR2 FYNNEI. The CDR3 DNA sequence: TGTGCCAGCAGTGATAGGGGCGACGAGCAGTACTTC. This sequence encodes CASSDRGDEQYF.

The CDR3 bases are TGCGCCAGCAGCCAAGAACCTGCTAGCGGCTACGAGCAGTACTTC. Translating gives CASSQEPASGYEQYF. V usage is TRBV4-1 and J usage is TRBJ2-7; 7 bases are shared with TRBD2. V dropped 0 bases and J dropped 3; count of bases not matched to a gene: 5. The CDR3 runs to 15 residues. Germline lookup yields CDR1 MGHRA and CDR2 YSYEKL.

J is TRBJ2-7 and V is TRBV4-3; 8 bases agree with TRBD2. V trimming: 0 bases; J trimming: 5 bases; junction bases outside the gene matches: 15. The germline CDR1 and CDR2 sequences are LGHNA and YSLEER. The CDR3 length is 18 residues. The CDR3 region has the DNA TGCGCCAGCAGCCAAGATCTGGCCGGCGGGGGGCTTCTCGACGAGCAGTACTTC. It specifies CASSQDLAGGGLLDEQYF.

This rearrangement joins TRBV2 to TRBJ2-1; perhaps TRBD2 as D (5 bases). The CDR3 extends over 16 amino acids. Germline lookup yields CDR1 SNHLY and CDR2 FYNNEI. V lost 3 bases and J 0 bases, leaving 12 bases between the germline ends. The chain's CDR3 is CASSDEGWGSYNEQFF. The CDR3 nucleotides are TGTGCCAGCAGTGACGAGGGATGGGGCTCCTACAATGAGCAGTTCTTC.

The chain employs TRBV5-1 and TRBJ1-4, with TRBD1 matching 7 bases. The germline CDR1 and CDR2 sequences are SGHRS and YFSETQ. The CDR3 is 16 amino acids. The ends lost 2 bases at V and 3 bases at J; junction bases unmatched: 7. Here the CDR3 DNA reads TGCGCCAGCAGCTTAGGGACAGTCGAGGCTAATGAAAAACTGTTTTTT. Its translation is CASSLGTVEANEKLFF.

The CDR3 nucleotides read TGTGCCAGCAGCGTAGCTGGCCAGGGGGCCGACAAACTGTTTTTT. Translating it yields CASSVAGQGADKLFF. The chain has TRBV9 and TRBJ1-4; 8 positions match TRBD1. The CDR3 totals 15 residues. Germline V gene data show CDR1 as SGDLS and CDR2 as YYNGEE. The junction had 9 bases not matched to a gene; V was cut back by 0 bases and J by 11 bases.

The CDR3 loop reads CATSRGRQRTYNEQFF. CDR3 DNA sequence: TGTGCCACCAGCAGAGGTAGGCAGCGGACCTACAATGAGCAGTTCTTC. J is TRBJ2-1 and V is TRBV15, with D maybe TRBD2 (5 bases). The V gene's germline CDR1 is LNHNV and CDR2 YYDKDF (reference sequence). Trimming shortened V by 1 base and J by 2 bases, and 12 bases separated the two germline ends. The CDR3 extends over 16 amino acids.

The chain links TRBV10-1 to TRBJ2-2; maybe TRBD1 (6 bases). Germline CDR1 and CDR2: WNHNN and SYGVQD (reference sequence). V was cut by 6 bases and J by 4 bases, with 18 bases left in between. The CDR3 spans 16 residues. CDR3 nucleotides: TGCGCCAGCAGACCACAGGGAAGTCGTTTCACCGGGGAGCTGTTTTTT. It translates to CASRPQGSRFTGELFF.

The chain carries TRBV15 and TRBJ1-4; TRBD1 is a possible D gene (6 bases). V was clipped by 4 bases and J by 9 bases, with 24 bases between them. Germline V CDR1 and CDR2: LNHNV, YYDKDF (reference sequence). The CDR3 is made up of 17 amino acids. The CDR3: CATSIRAPGTSAQKLFF. The CDR3 DNA follows: TGTGCCACCAGCATTCGAGCCCCCGGGACATCCGCGCAAAAACTGTTTTTT.

This clone occurred a few times. This chain joins TRBV7-9 and TRBJ2-3; TRBD2 aligns across 11 bases. CDR3 length equals 16 residues. J was trimmed by 5 bases and V by 5 bases; bases with no gene match: 9. Germline-derived CDR1 and CDR2 are SEHNR and FQNEAQ (reference sequence). CDR3 sequence reads: CASSHNSGGARDTQYF. As DNA, the CDR3 is TGTGCCAGCAGCCATAATAGCGGGGGGGCGAGAGATACGCAGTATTTT.

The chain uses TRBV7-7 and TRBJ2-5; weak D call: TRBD1 (6 bases). The germline gives CDR1 SSHAT, CDR2 FNYEAQ (reference sequence). There are 17 residues in the CDR3. V lost 0 bases, J lost 9 bases, and 23 bases lay in between. The CDR3, as DNA: TGTGCCAGCAGCTTAGCGAGTAGTACGGACAGTTCAATCCCCCAGTACTTC. Its protein is CASSLASSTDSSIPQYF.

This clone was counted once. The rearrangement links TRBV6-2 or TRBV6-3 to TRBJ2-5; weak D call: TRBD2 (6 bases). Germline-derived CDR1 and CDR2 are MNHEY and SVGEGT. The germline V and J ends were trimmed by 0 bases and 5 bases, with 16 bases remaining between them. The CDR3 is made up of 16 amino acids. The CDR3 DNA reads TGTGCCAGCAGTTACTCGGGGCGGGGCCCGGGCGAGACCCAGTACTTC. Translated: CASSYSGRGPGETQYF.